This TCR beta chain was identified in a study of shared clonotypes between healthy human individuals. As regards this clone: The sample contains more than one DNA sequence encoding this CDR3.

Measured with immunoSEQ multiplex PCR; TCRdb has only the in-frame clones, and not every one. The sample contains hundreds of thousands of clones, 98% of which appear only once. CD45RO-negative, CCR7-positively selected cells formed the naive CD8 fraction, excluding terminally differentiated effector memory CD45RA+ cells. This receptor was obtained from a young man in good health. Sequencing used naive CD8+ T cells sorted from blood.

The CDR3 DNA reads TGTGCCACCAGCTCCCGGGACAGGGGGTACAATGAGCAGTTCTTC. It specifies CATSSRDRGYNEQFF. This chain connects TRBV15 to TRBJ2-1; 11 nucleotides line up with TRBD1. This CDR3 region has 15 residues. Germline lookup yields CDR1 LNHNV and CDR2 YYDKDF (reference sequence). J lost 4 bases, V lost 5 bases, and 4 bases had no gene match.